This T cell receptor beta chain was profiled in a study of neurological immune-mediated disorders. Across the study: The roughly 34 multiple sclerosis patients comprised around 30 relapsing-remitting and 3 secondary progressive cases.

This clonotype was picked up many times. One entry per CDR3 protein, called by TCRdb with MiXCR from the 5' RACE reads. The table lists roughly 70,000 distinct CDR3 sequences, 3.9% of them singletons. Sequencing was done on a sample of PBMCs. The receptor was isolated from a man younger than 40 with multiple sclerosis.

In nucleotides, the CDR3 is TGCGCCAGCAGGACAGGCCCGGACGCTGAAGCTTTCTTT. This encodes CASRTGPDAEAFF. The chain joins TRBV5-1 to TRBJ1-1, with D possibly being TRBD1 (6 bases). CDR1 and CDR2 from the germline V gene are SGHRS and YFSETQ. The V end was cut by 5 bases, the J end by 6 bases, with 14 bases between. This CDR3 has 13 amino acids.